Below are 23 T cell receptor beta chains sequenced from a single sample in a study of shared clonotypes between healthy human individuals. Profiling relied on immunoSEQ multiplex PCR, and the TCRdb table lists in-frame clones only, not all of them. The data contain 1 million to 1.3 million clones, approximately 80% of them singletons. Source material: memory CD4+ T cells from PBMCs. Subset of the sample: CD45RA-negative fraction. These receptors were obtained from a man between 18 and 35 years old in good health. Some clones in this sample may be carry-over from other donors' samples.

In this sample, this clone turned up a few times. The rearrangement links TRBV7-2 to TRBJ2-7; D not resolved. The CDR3 covers 14 residues. V lost 2 bases and J 4 bases, leaving 12 bases between the germline ends. Germline V gene data show CDR1 as SGHTA and CDR2 as FQGNSA. The CDR3, as DNA: TGTGCCAGCAGCTTAATGCCGGAGAATTACGAGCAGTACTTC. Protein product: CASSLMPENYEQYF.

V is TRBV28 and J is TRBJ2-5; D remains unclear. The CDR3 is 14 amino acids. CDR1 and CDR2 from the germline V gene are MDHEN and SYDVKM. The V gene lost 2 bases and the J gene lost 3 bases, with 10 bases spanning the gap. In DNA, the CDR3 is TGTGCCAGCAGTTTAGTCTCCAGAGAAGAGACCCAGTACTTC. This codes for CASSLVSREETQYF.

This clone occurred a few times. In the same sample, other DNA sequences code for this CDR3. The rearrangement uses TRBV7-8 and TRBJ1-1; no firm D call. V dropped 1 base and J dropped 3 bases, with 0 bases sitting between them. CDR1 and CDR2 (germline): SGHVS, FQNEAQ. The CDR3 covers 11 residues. CDR3 DNA sequence: TGTGCCAGCAGCTTAGACACTGAAGCTTTCTTT. Residues: CASSLDTEAFF.

The chain uses TRBV11-2 and TRBJ1-4; D remains ambiguous. CDR3 length: 14 amino acids. CDR1 and CDR2 from the germline V gene are SGHAT and FQNNGV. V lost 1 base and J 5 bases, leaving 8 bases between the germline ends. In DNA, the CDR3 is TGTGCCAGCAGCTTAGGCGGAGGGAATGAAAAACTGTTTTTT. Amino acids: CASSLGGGNEKLFF.

Here the CDR3 reads CASSLVTGYEQYF. In nucleotides, the CDR3 is TGTGCCAGCAGCTTAGTGACAGGCTACGAGCAGTACTTC. The rearrangement uses TRBV11-2 and TRBJ2-7, with a weak D call TRBD1 (6 bases). In germline, CDR1 is SGHAT, CDR2 FQNNGV. The ends were cut back, 1 base at V and 3 bases at J, with 7 bases in the middle. CDR3 length: 13 amino acids.

The genes are TRBV28 and TRBJ2-2; 9 nucleotides match TRBD1. The CDR3 extends over 14 amino acids. Germline V gene sequence: CDR1 MDHEN, CDR2 SYDVKM. The trim removed 8 bases at V and 7 bases at J, leaving 8 bases unmatched. The CDR3 sequence: CASPTGGRDGELFF. The DNA for the CDR3 is TGTGCCAGCCCAACAGGGGGCAGGGACGGGGAGCTGTTTTTT. The whole variable domain, filled in from reference TRBV28 and TRBJ2-2, reads DVKVTQSSRYLVKRTGEKVFLECVQDMDHENMFWYRQDPGLGLRLIYFSYDVKMKEKGDIPEGYSVSREKKERFSLILESASTNQTSMYLCASPTGGRDGELFFGEGSRLTVL.

The chain is built from TRBV25-1 and TRBJ2-5, with D uncertain. Germline V gene data show CDR1 as MGHDK and CDR2 as SYGVNS. Trimming shortened V by 5 bases and J by 6 bases, and 25 bases separated the two germline ends. This CDR3 is 17 amino acids long. Written as DNA, the CDR3 is TGTGCCAGCAGTTCGTATCAAGGTGGTCCCCGAGAAAAGACCCAGTACTTC. Protein product: CASSSYQGGPREKTQYF. Based on the CDR3 plus reference TRBV25-1 and TRBJ2-5, the full variable domain is EADIYQTPRYLVIGTGKKITLECSQTMGHDKMYWYQQDPGMELHLIHYSYGVNSTEKGDLSSESTVSRIRTEHFPLTLESARPSHTSQYLCASSSYQGGPREKTQYFGPGTRLLVL.

The J gene is TRBJ1-1, the V gene TRBV11-3; no clear D gene. Germline loops: CDR1 SGHNT, CDR2 YENEEA. With 1 base removed from V and 5 bases from J, the gap between germline ends came to 11 bases. The CDR3 consists of 14 residues. CDR3 region: CASSLGPGWTEAFF. The DNA for the CDR3 is TGTGCCAGCAGCTTAGGGCCGGGGTGGACTGAAGCTTTCTTT.

In its sample, this clone was seen a few times. CDR3 in amino acids: CASSYGRGNEQFF. For the CDR3, the DNA is TGTGCCAGCAGTTACGGCCGGGGAAATGAGCAGTTCTTC. The chain links TRBV6-5 to TRBJ2-1, with D maybe TRBD2 (5 bases). The CDR3 length is 13 residues. Trimming took 2 bases from V and 7 from J, leaving 9 bases between them. CDR1 is MNHEY, CDR2 SVGAGI, per germline.

This chain joins TRBV7-9 and TRBJ2-7; TRBD2 agrees at 9 bases. Germline-derived CDR1 and CDR2 are SEHNR and FQNEAQ (reference sequence). This CDR3 has 15 amino acids. V gave up 2 bases and J gave up 1 base; unmatched junction bases: 3. The CDR3 DNA is TGTGCCAGCAGCTTAAAGCGGGAGGCGTCCTACGAGCAGTACTTC. Translated: CASSLKREASYEQYF.

The chain uses TRBV4-1 and TRBJ1-5, with D hard to call. The CDR3 covers 15 residues. Germline V gives CDR1 MGHRA, CDR2 YSYEKL. V shed 1 base and J shed 5 bases, with 12 bases lying between them. This CDR3 reads CASSQGYQTDQPQHF. The CDR3 DNA is TGCGCCAGCAGCCAAGGTTACCAGACCGATCAGCCCCAGCATTTT.

The chain has TRBV7-2 and TRBJ2-7; 7 bases fit TRBD1. V shed 5 bases and J 7 bases; nucleotides not matched to a gene: 8. The CDR3 contains 13 residues. Germline V gene data show CDR1 as SGHTA and CDR2 as FQGNSA. Here the CDR3 DNA reads TGTGCCAGCAGCCCCCGACAGGGTCAAGAGCAGTACTTC. It is translated as CASSPRQGQEQYF.

This clone appeared a few times. The chain links TRBV2 to TRBJ2-7, with 9 bases identical to TRBD1. The CDR3 consists of 14 residues. Germline V lookup: CDR1 SNHLY, CDR2 FYNNEI. V trimming: 7 bases; J trimming: 4 bases; junction bases outside the gene matches: 8. This CDR3 reads CASNQGQGGYEQYF. CDR3 nucleotide sequence: TGTGCCAGCAACCAGGGACAGGGAGGGTACGAGCAGTACTTC.

The chain links TRBV5-1 to TRBJ1-2; tentatively, D is TRBD1 (5 bases). Germline CDR1 and CDR2: SGHRS and YFSETQ. The CDR3 totals 13 residues. Trimming pared 5 bases from V and 4 bases from J, leaving 12 bases between. CDR3 nucleotides: TGCGCCAGCAGTTACCCCGGGGCCTATGGCTACACCTTC. The encoded protein is CASSYPGAYGYTF.

The gene calls are TRBV27 and TRBJ1-5; perhaps TRBD1 as D (5 bases). V lost 6 bases and J lost 5, with 11 bases in between. CDR1 MNHEY and CDR2 SMNVEV come from the germline V gene (reference sequence). The length of the CDR3 is 13 residues. This CDR3 reads CASRGGQYQPQHF. DNA for the CDR3: TGTGCCAGCAGGGGCGGACAATATCAGCCCCAGCATTTT.

The chain employs TRBV5-1 and TRBJ1-2; no clear D gene. This CDR3 spans 14 amino acids. V was clipped by 0 bases and J by 4 bases, with 10 bases between them. Germline CDR1 reads SGHRS; CDR2 reads YFSETQ. CDR3 amino acids: CASSLVSGPYGYTF. CDR3 nucleotide sequence: TGCGCCAGCAGCTTGGTGTCCGGCCCCTATGGCTACACCTTC.

The CDR3 sequence: CASSYGTSTEAFF. The CDR3 region has the DNA TGTGCCAGCAGCTACGGGACAAGTACTGAAGCTTTCTTT. The chain links TRBV7-3 to TRBJ1-1; TRBD1 is a possible D gene (6 bases). The CDR3 is made up of 13 amino acids. The V and J ends lost 4 bases and 5 bases respectively, with 11 bases between them. The germline gives CDR1 SGHTA, CDR2 FQGTGA.

A word on this clone: The junction shows a germline mismatch at one end, possibly a read error. The chain combines TRBV4-1 with TRBJ2-5; a weak D match, TRBD1 (5 bases). The CDR3 is 14 amino acids. Germline-derived CDR1 and CDR2 are MGHRA and YSYEKL. The CDR3 nucleotides read TGCGCCAGCAGCCAAGTAGGGGCCCAACAGACCCAGTACTTC. Residues: CASSQVGAQQTQYF.

The J gene is TRBJ1-4, the V gene TRBV2; no clear D. The V gene's germline CDR1 is SNHLY and CDR2 FYNNEI. The CDR3 has 13 residues. Deletions cut 4 bases from V and 8 bases from J, with 11 bases between. CDR3 loop: CASSVQRQEKLFF. DNA of the CDR3: TGTGCCAGCAGTGTACAGAGGCAGGAAAAACTGTTTTTT.

J is TRBJ2-3 and V is TRBV9; D gene unclear. The germline V and J ends were trimmed by 2 bases and 4 bases, with 11 bases remaining between them. CDR1 and CDR2 (germline): SGDLS, YYNGEE. The CDR3 contains 14 residues. CDR3 in DNA: TGTGCCAGCAGCGTGAGCCCCAGGCCAGATACGCAGTATTTT. This translates into CASSVSPRPDTQYF. The full variable domain, its missing parts supplied by reference TRBV9 and TRBJ2-3, is DSGVTQTPKHLITATGQRVTLRCSPRSGDLSVYWYQQSLDQGLQFLIQYYNGEERAKGNILERFSAQQFPDLHSELNLSSLELGDSALYFCASSVSPRPDTQYFGPGTRLTVL.

Concerning this clone: This same CDR3 is encoded by further DNA sequences in the sample. V is TRBV5-1 and J is TRBJ2-5; TRBD1 matches 8 bases. Germline V gene sequence: CDR1 SGHRS, CDR2 YFSETQ. The CDR3 runs 16 residues. Losses at the gene ends were 0 bases for V and 4 bases for J; bases not matched to a gene: 8. CDR3 residues: CASSLAGTGGGETQYF. CDR3 DNA: TGCGCCAGCAGCTTGGCCGGGACAGGCGGCGGAGAGACCCAGTACTTC.

This clone was picked up one time. A read error is the likely source, as a far larger clone sits one nucleotide away. The chain couples TRBV5-6 to TRBJ1-4; possible D gene TRBD1, 6 bases. CDR1 is SGHDT, CDR2 YYEEEE, per germline. The V end was cut by 3 bases, the J end by 8 bases, with 11 bases between. The CDR3 has 13 amino acids. The CDR3 DNA follows: TGTGCCAGCAGCTCAGCCGACAGGGAAAAACTGTTTTTT. Its protein is CASSSADREKLFF.

The chain carries TRBV30 and TRBJ1-2; 8 bases agree with TRBD1. V shed 3 bases and J 7 bases; nucleotides not matched to a gene: 19. This CDR3 has 17 residues. Germline V CDR1 and CDR2: GTSNPN, SVGIG (reference sequence). CDR3 loop: CAWRRRPGDRLFPGYTF. The CDR3 DNA is TGTGCCTGGAGACGACGACCCGGGGACAGGCTCTTCCCTGGCTACACCTTC.